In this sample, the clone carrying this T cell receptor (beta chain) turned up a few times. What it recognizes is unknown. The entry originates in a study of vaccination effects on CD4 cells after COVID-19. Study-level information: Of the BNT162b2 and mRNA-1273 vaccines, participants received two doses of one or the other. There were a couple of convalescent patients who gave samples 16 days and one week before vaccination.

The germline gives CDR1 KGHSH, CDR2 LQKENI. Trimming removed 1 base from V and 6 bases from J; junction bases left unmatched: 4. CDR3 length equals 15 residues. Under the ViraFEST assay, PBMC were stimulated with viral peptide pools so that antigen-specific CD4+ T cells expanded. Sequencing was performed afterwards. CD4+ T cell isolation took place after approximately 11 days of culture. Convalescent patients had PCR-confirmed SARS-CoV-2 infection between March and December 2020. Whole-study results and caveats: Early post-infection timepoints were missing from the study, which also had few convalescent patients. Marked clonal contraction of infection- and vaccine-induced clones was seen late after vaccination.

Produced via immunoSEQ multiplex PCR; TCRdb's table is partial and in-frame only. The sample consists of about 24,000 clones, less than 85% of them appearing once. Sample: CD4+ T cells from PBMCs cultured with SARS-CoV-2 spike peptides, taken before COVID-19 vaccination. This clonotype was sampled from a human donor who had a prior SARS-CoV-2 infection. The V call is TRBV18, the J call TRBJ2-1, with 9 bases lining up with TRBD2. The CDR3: CASSPRLAGINEQFF. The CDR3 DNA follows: TGTGCCAGCTCACCACGGCTAGCGGGGATCAATGAGCAGTTCTTC.